The 30 T cell receptor beta chains below all came from one sample that was sequenced in a study of blood T cells in healthy people across ages. A second about 7 to 12 cycle PCR used barcoded and J-beta primers. TCRdb ran MiXCR on the 5' RACE reads and lists one entry per CDR3 protein. Among roughly 2 million distinct CDR3 sequences, 49% were seen once, and the ten largest hold less than 2.5%. Sequencing input: blood. The receptors here all came from a woman in her thirties or forties in good health.

The CDR3 DNA reads TGTGCCAGCTCCGGACAGCACTATGGCTACACCTTC. It encodes CASSGQHYGYTF. The chain employs TRBV9 and TRBJ1-2; maybe TRBD1 (6 bases). The germline V gene encodes CDR1 SGDLS and CDR2 YYNGEE. Trimming pared 7 bases from V and 3 bases from J, leaving 10 bases between. The CDR3 is made up of 12 amino acids.

The gene calls are TRBV4-1 and TRBJ2-3; 7 bases are a match to TRBD1. V lost 1 base and J lost 9; bases outside the gene matches: 4. This CDR3 is built from 13 residues. Germline V gene data show CDR1 as MGHRA and CDR2 as YSYEKL. CDR3 region: CASSQALQGTQYF. The CDR3 nucleotides are TGCGCCAGCAGCCAAGCCTTACAGGGGACGCAGTATTTT.

The table lists this clonotype with a few counts. The genes are TRBV12-3 or TRBV12-4 and TRBJ1-1; D is undetermined. The CDR3 has 14 amino acids. Deletions cut 2 bases from V and 2 bases from J, with 9 bases between. CDR3 nucleotide sequence: TGTGCCAGCAGTTTAAGGGTCTTAAACACTGAAGCTTTCTTT. It encodes CASSLRVLNTEAFF.

This clonotype was detected only a few times. V usage is TRBV28 and J usage is TRBJ2-5, with a tentative D call TRBD2 (5 bases). Germline CDR1 MDHEN, CDR2 SYDVKM. This CDR3 is built from 16 residues. The V end was cut by 4 bases, the J end by 2 bases, with 17 bases between. The CDR3 DNA is TGTGCCAGCAGTTCGTCGACCGGACTGGGGCAAGAGACCCAGTACTTC. The encoded protein is CASSSSTGLGQETQYF.

The rearrangement links TRBV27 to TRBJ2-5, with 11 bases aligning to TRBD2. The V and J ends lost 5 bases and 11 bases, in that order; junction bases with no gene match: 13. This CDR3 has 15 residues. The germline gives CDR1 MNHEY, CDR2 SMNVEV (reference sequence). CDR3 sequence reads: CASSISGGAANEQYF. The CDR3 DNA reads as TGTGCCAGCAGTATTAGCGGGGGGGCAGCTAATGAGCAGTACTTC.

This clonotype has just one count. The V and J genes are TRBV24-1 and TRBJ1-1, with D unresolved. From germline, CDR1 is KGHDR and CDR2 SFDVKD. This CDR3 region has 8 residues. CDR3 region: CAKPEAFF. As DNA, the CDR3 is TGTGCAAAGCCTGAAGCTTTCTTT.

This clonotype was found a few times. The genes are TRBV12-3 or TRBV12-4 and TRBJ1-2; 7 nucleotides match TRBD1. CDR3 length: 16 amino acids. Trimming at V came to 0 bases and at J to 6 bases, leaving 10 bases not matched to a gene. CDR3 loop: CASSLAHNRGADGYTF. CDR3 coding DNA: TGTGCCAGCAGTTTAGCTCACAACAGGGGAGCGGATGGCTACACCTTC.

The gene calls are TRBV7-2 and TRBJ2-1; D is undetermined. Germline CDR1 reads SGHTA; CDR2 reads FQGNSA. The ends were cut back, 7 bases at V and 0 bases at J, with 7 bases in the middle. The CDR3 runs 13 residues. The DNA for the CDR3 is TGTGCCAGCAAAATAAACTCCTACAATGAGCAGTTCTTC. Translated: CASKINSYNEQFF. Using reference TRBV7-2 and TRBJ2-1 for the parts outside the CDR3, the full variable domain is GAGVSQSPSNKVTEKGKDVELRCDPISGHTALYWYRQSLGQGLEFLIYFQGNSAPDKSGLPSDRFSAERTGGSVSTLTIQRTQQEDSAVYLCASKINSYNEQFFGPGTRLTVL.

This clonotype came up a few times. J is TRBJ2-3 and V is TRBV29-1, with 12 bases that match TRBD2. Germline values: CDR1 SQVTM, CDR2 ANQGSEA. The V and J ends lost 4 bases and 0 bases, in that order; junction bases with no gene match: 2. The CDR3 sequence is 15 residues long. The CDR3 sequence: CSVGLAGGSTDTQYF. CDR3 DNA sequence: TGCAGCGTTGGCCTAGCGGGGGGGAGCACAGATACGCAGTATTTT.

The chain links TRBV4-1 to TRBJ2-4; D gene uncertain. This CDR3 has 18 amino acids. Trimming pared 3 bases from V and 0 bases from J, leaving 18 bases between. The germline CDR1 and CDR2 sequences are MGHRA and YSYEKL. DNA of the CDR3: TGCGCCAGCAGCCATCAAGGCGGTTCTAGACTAGCCAAAAACATTCAGTACTTC. It specifies CASSHQGGSRLAKNIQYF.

For this clonotype: This could be a read error, since a much larger clone is one nucleotide away. The rearrangement links TRBV28 to TRBJ2-4; D call uncertain. The J call may be in error: the DNA end matches TRBJ2-7 better. The CDR3 runs 10 residues. Germline V gene lookup returns CDR1 MDHEN and CDR2 SYDVKM. DNA of the CDR3: TGTGCCAGCAGTAAATACGAGCAGTACTTC. Residues: CASSKYEQYF.

The rearrangement uses TRBV9 and TRBJ1-2; D perhaps matches TRBD1 (5 bases). The V and J ends lost 2 bases and 1 base respectively, with 12 bases between them. The CDR3 runs 15 residues. Per the germline V gene, CDR1 is SGDLS and CDR2 is YYNGEE. The CDR3 DNA reads TGTGCCAGCAGCGTTTTGTCGCAGGGTAACTATGGCTACACCTTC. This gives the protein CASSVLSQGNYGYTF.

This clonotype was seen more than once but under ten times. The chain combines TRBV27 with TRBJ2-3; D possibly corresponds to TRBD1 (7 bases). CDR1 and CDR2 from the germline V gene are MNHEY and SMNVEV (reference sequence). This CDR3 spans 17 amino acids. V lost 6 bases and J lost 1, with 20 bases in between. The CDR3, as DNA: TGTGCCAGCAGCCCCTATTCAGGGGGGCTAGGCACAGATACGCAGTATTTT. It is translated as CASSPYSGGLGTDTQYF.

This clonotype showed up just a few times. The CDR3 loop reads CASSPFGQQRLQFF. In DNA form, the CDR3 reads TGCGCCAGCAGCCCCTTCGGACAGCAACGTTTGCAGTTCTTC. The chain carries TRBV4-1 and TRBJ2-1, with D maybe TRBD1 (6 bases). From germline, CDR1 is MGHRA and CDR2 YSYEKL. V was clipped by 4 bases and J by 12 bases, with 19 bases between them. This CDR3 has 14 amino acids.

The chain uses TRBV6-2 or TRBV6-3 and TRBJ2-5; D uncertain. CDR3 length: 13 residues. In germline, CDR1 is MNHEY, CDR2 SVGEGT. Trimming cost V 2 bases and J 8 bases, with 12 bases left between them. The CDR3 sequence: CASSYARSTTQYF. CDR3 nucleotides: TGTGCCAGCAGTTACGCAAGGTCCACTACCCAGTACTTC.

This clonotype was seen just once. The chain joins TRBV24-1 to TRBJ2-3, with D perhaps TRBD1 or TRBD2 (5 bases each). Trimming pared 0 bases from V and 2 bases from J, leaving 17 bases between. The CDR3 is 18 residues long. Germline V gene lookup returns CDR1 KGHDR and CDR2 SFDVKD. CDR3 in DNA: TGTGCCACCAGTGATTTGCCTCCTGGGTGGGGGAACACAGATACGCAGTATTTT. Translation: CATSDLPPGWGNTDTQYF.

This sequence joins TRBV6-5 and TRBJ2-6; D possibly corresponds to TRBD1 (5 bases). The V gene lost 0 bases and the J gene lost 0 bases, with 12 bases spanning the gap. The CDR3 is made up of 18 amino acids. Germline V gene sequence: CDR1 MNHEY, CDR2 SVGAGI. The chain's CDR3 is CASSYSAGQFSGANVLTF. In DNA form, the CDR3 reads TGTGCCAGCAGTTACTCGGCAGGGCAGTTCTCTGGGGCCAACGTCCTGACTTTC.

The rearrangement links TRBV20-1 to TRBJ1-2; D ambiguous. Between the trimmed V and J ends, which lost 5 bases and 4 bases, there was a span of 14 bases. The CDR3 is 13 amino acids. CDR1 is DFQATT and CDR2 is SNEGSKA in the germline V gene (reference sequence). CDR3 nucleotides: TGCAGTGCTCCACCCGGGCGGCCCTATGGCTACACCTTC. Its protein product is CSAPPGRPYGYTF.

This clonotype was detected a few times. The chain combines TRBV20-1 with TRBJ2-4; the D gene is possibly TRBD2 (6 bases). The ends were cut back, 3 bases at V and 13 bases at J, with 16 bases in the middle. There are 12 residues in the CDR3. Germline V CDR1 and CDR2: DFQATT, SNEGSKA (reference sequence). The DNA of the CDR3 is TGCAGTGCTAGGCGTCAGACGGGGGAGCAGTACTTC. Protein product: CSARRQTGEQYF.

The chain has TRBV5-1 and TRBJ1-1; D is ambiguous. Trimming cost V 1 base and J 6 bases, with 16 bases left between them. CDR3 length: 15 amino acids. The germline CDR1 and CDR2 sequences are SGHRS and YFSETQ. The CDR3 loop reads CASSLTLADVAEAFF. The CDR3, as DNA: TGCGCCAGCAGCTTGACTCTTGCGGACGTAGCTGAAGCTTTCTTT.

The chain employs TRBV20-1 and TRBJ1-5, with D hard to call. Trimming cost V 4 bases and J 3 bases, with 10 bases left between them. Germline assignment: CDR1 DFQATT and CDR2 SNEGSKA (reference sequence). CDR3 size: 13 residues. CDR3 loop: CSANPGFNQPQHF. CDR3 coding DNA: TGCAGTGCTAATCCCGGATTCAATCAGCCCCAGCATTTT.

V and J are TRBV6-5 and TRBJ2-1; D might be TRBD1 (6 bases). This CDR3 comprises 12 residues. Between the trimmed V and J ends, which lost 5 bases and 15 bases, there was a span of 17 bases. CDR1 and CDR2 from the germline V gene are MNHEY and SVGAGI. The DNA for the CDR3 is TGTGCCAGCAGTAACGACAGGTCCGGCATGTTCTTC. Amino acid sequence: CASSNDRSGMFF.

CDR3 in amino acids: CASSFRERGAETQYF. CDR3 nucleotide sequence: TGTGCCAGCAGCTTTAGGGAGCGGGGCGCAGAGACCCAGTACTTC. V usage is TRBV7-9 and J usage is TRBJ2-5; TRBD2 agrees at 7 bases. The CDR3 extends over 15 amino acids. With 3 bases clipped from V and 4 bases from J, the junction kept 8 bases outside the gene matches. Germline CDR1 and CDR2: SEHNR and FQNEAQ (reference sequence).

Only a few counts were recorded for this clonotype. The chain employs TRBV12-3 or TRBV12-4 and TRBJ2-5; TRBD1 or TRBD2 may be the D gene (5 bases each). V dropped 1 base and J dropped 2 bases, with 17 bases sitting between them. This CDR3 spans 17 amino acids. In DNA form, the CDR3 reads TGTGCCAGCAGTTTAGGGACAAGATCGGGGTGGCAAGAGACCCAGTACTTC. Translation: CASSLGTRSGWQETQYF.

The J gene is TRBJ2-1, the V gene TRBV19; 8 bases line up with TRBD1. V lost 8 bases, J lost 7 bases, and 7 bases stayed unmatched. The CDR3 runs to 13 residues. Germline V lookup: CDR1 LNHDA, CDR2 SQIVND (reference sequence). The CDR3 DNA follows: TGTGCCAGTGTCGCGTACAGGGGGAATGAGCAGTTCTTC. The encoded protein is CASVAYRGNEQFF.

This clonotype turned up a few times. V gene TRBV4-2 combines with J gene TRBJ2-5; 10 bases line up with TRBD1. The V and J ends lost 1 base and 5 bases, in that order; junction bases with no gene match: 7. Germline V gives CDR1 LGHNA, CDR2 YNFKEQ. The length of the CDR3 is 16 residues. The CDR3 nucleotides read TGTGCCAGCAGCCAAGGGTCGGGACAGGGGATGGAGACCCAGTACTTC. It yields the protein CASSQGSGQGMETQYF.

This clonotype was observed a handful of times. The CDR3 sequence is CASSLLGPNYEQYF. The CDR3 coding sequence is TGTGCCAGCAGCTTATTAGGTCCGAACTACGAGCAGTACTTC. The chain recombines TRBV7-2 with TRBJ2-7; D remains unclear. Trimming pared 2 bases from V and 3 bases from J, leaving 11 bases between. Germline loops: CDR1 SGHTA, CDR2 FQGNSA. The CDR3 extends over 14 amino acids.

This clonotype was seen more than once but under ten times. The rearrangement uses TRBV11-2 and TRBJ2-5; unclear D gene. The V end lost 5 bases, the J end lost 2 bases, and 9 bases lay between the germline ends. This CDR3 is built from 13 residues. Germline values: CDR1 SGHAT, CDR2 FQNNGV. The CDR3, as DNA: TGTGCCAGCAGCGTACAGATACAAGAGACCCAGTACTTC. As protein: CASSVQIQETQYF.

A word on this clonotype: One end of the junction is discordant with germline, which a read error may explain. The chain uses TRBV7-8 and TRBJ2-1; TRBD1 or TRBD2 may be the D gene (5 bases each). Germline lookup yields CDR1 SGHVS and CDR2 FQNEAQ. The CDR3 has 14 residues. The CDR3: CASSVGTAYNGQFF. CDR3 coding DNA: TGTGCCAGCAGCGTCGGGACCGCCTACAATGGGCAGTTCTTC.

This clonotype was counted at least ten times. The rearrangement links TRBV6-5 to TRBJ2-7; no clear D gene. V lost 5 bases, J lost 0 bases, and 11 bases lay in between. The CDR3 is made up of 14 amino acids. Germline loops: CDR1 MNHEY, CDR2 SVGAGI. Here the CDR3 DNA reads TGTGCCAGCAGTAGGACCGCTAGCTCCTACGAGCAGTACTTC. It specifies CASSRTASSYEQYF.